Listed here are 13 T cell receptor beta chains from one sample, sequenced in a study of shared clonotypes between healthy human individuals. Generated by immunoSEQ multiplex PCR, the TCRdb table keeps only in-frame clones and is missing some. The sample lists some 1.5 million clones, 98% occurring once. The sample was naive CD4+ T cells sorted from blood. The subset: CD45RA+ positively selected. The receptor set was obtained from a young man in good health.

About this clone itself: A read error may account for a junction end that differs from germline. The chain recombines TRBV6-6 with TRBJ2-7; D gene uncertain. The CDR3 loop spans 11 amino acids. CDR1 MNHNY and CDR2 SVGAGI come from the germline V gene (reference sequence). The CDR3 coding sequence is TGTGCCAGCAGTTACTCGTCTTTGATCTTCTTC. The encoded protein is CASSYSSLIFF.

As concerns this clone: The sample carries other DNA sequences with the same CDR3. The chain joins TRBV28 to TRBJ2-1; D is uncertain. CDR3 length equals 14 residues. Germline V gene data show CDR1 as MDHEN and CDR2 as SYDVKM. V lost 2 bases to trimming and J lost 0 bases, with 5 bases between them. The CDR3 loop is CASSLEISYNEQFF. The CDR3 DNA reads as TGTGCCAGCAGTTTAGAGATCTCCTACAATGAGCAGTTCTTC.

The sample holds one count of this clone. The chain combines TRBV4-3 with TRBJ2-2, with TRBD2 identical over 8 bases. The CDR3 has 18 residues. The germline V gene encodes CDR1 LGHNA and CDR2 YSLEER. V lost 0 bases and J lost 6; bases outside the gene matches: 12. The CDR3 coding sequence is TGCGCCAGCAGCCAAGATAGTATGGGACTAGGGGAGGCCGGGGAGCTGTTTTTT. Its translation is CASSQDSMGLGEAGELFF.

The chain joins TRBV10-1 to TRBJ1-1, with a weak D call TRBD1 (6 bases). V lost 4 bases and J lost 2, with 17 bases in between. Germline V CDR1 and CDR2: WNHNN, SYGVQD (reference sequence). The CDR3 consists of 16 residues. CDR3 loop: CASSARGGLLNTEAFF. For the CDR3, the DNA is TGCGCCAGCAGTGCCAGGGGAGGACTCCTAAACACTGAAGCTTTCTTT.

This clone was detected only once. The rearrangement uses TRBV5-1 and TRBJ2-7; D is undetermined. V lost 4 bases and J 5 bases, leaving 16 bases between the germline ends. CDR1 and CDR2 (germline): SGHRS, YFSETQ. The CDR3 is made up of 14 amino acids. CDR3 amino acids: CASSLTLLSNEQYF. Here the CDR3 DNA reads TGCGCCAGCAGCCTGACTCTTCTGAGCAACGAGCAGTACTTC.

Worth noting for this clone: The sample holds other DNA sequences that translate to the same CDR3. The chain has TRBV28 and TRBJ2-2, with a tentative D call TRBD1 (5 bases). V was pared by 3 bases and J by 3 bases, with 11 bases between. This CDR3 is built from 15 residues. Per the germline V gene, CDR1 is MDHEN and CDR2 is SYDVKM. The CDR3 reads CASSLQGRYTGELFF. The CDR3 DNA sequence: TGTGCCAGCAGTTTGCAGGGAAGATACACCGGGGAGCTGTTTTTT.

CDR3 residues: CASSSRGKTGELFF. CDR3 DNA sequence: TGTGCCAGCAGCTCGCGAGGGAAAACCGGGGAGCTGTTTTTT. J is TRBJ2-2 and V is TRBV7-8; TRBD2 is a possible D gene (5 bases). Trimming removed 4 bases at V and 5 bases at J, with 11 bases between. The CDR3 is 14 residues long. Germline assignment: CDR1 SGHVS and CDR2 FQNEAQ.

This chain links TRBV11-2 with TRBJ2-1, with D uncertain. Germline V lookup: CDR1 SGHAT, CDR2 FQNNGV. The CDR3 has 13 residues. Trimming took off 2 bases at V and 4 bases at J, with 6 bases between the two ends. The CDR3 DNA follows: TGTGCCAGCAGCTTATTAAAATACAATGAGCAGTTCTTC. Protein product: CASSLLKYNEQFF.

The chain joins TRBV7-9 to TRBJ2-7, with TRBD1 as a possible D gene (6 bases). V dropped 5 bases and J dropped 2 bases, with 19 bases sitting between them. This CDR3 has 16 residues. Germline V gene data show CDR1 as SEHNR and CDR2 as FQNEAQ (reference sequence). CDR3 coding DNA: TGTGCCAGCAGCCCCAAAACCGGACAGTTCGCCTACGAGCAGTACTTC. Translation: CASSPKTGQFAYEQYF.

This sequence joins TRBV5-1 and TRBJ1-1; D gene uncertain. V lost 0 bases and J 1 base, leaving 10 bases between the germline ends. The CDR3 runs 15 residues. CDR1 and CDR2 (germline): SGHRS, YFSETQ. CDR3 sequence reads: CASSLGSFENTEAFF. The DNA for the CDR3 is TGCGCCAGCAGCTTGGGCAGCTTTGAGAACACTGAAGCTTTCTTT.

V gene TRBV14 combines with J gene TRBJ2-7; 7 nucleotides match TRBD1. The germline gives CDR1 SGHDN, CDR2 FVKESK. J lost 6 bases, V lost 1 base, and 9 bases had no gene match. This CDR3 region has 15 residues. The CDR3: CASSQALQGVGEQYF. CDR3 nucleotides: TGTGCCAGCAGCCAAGCTCTCCAGGGGGTAGGCGAGCAGTACTTC.

V is TRBV5-1 and J is TRBJ2-7; 7 nucleotides line up with TRBD2. The CDR3 covers 16 residues. V dropped 3 bases and J dropped 4; count of bases not matched to a gene: 13. Germline-derived CDR1 and CDR2 are SGHRS and YFSETQ. CDR3 loop: CASSSLFGLAAYEQYF. CDR3 nucleotide sequence: TGCGCCAGCAGCTCACTTTTTGGTCTAGCGGCTTACGAGCAGTACTTC.

The V gene is TRBV29-1, the J gene TRBJ1-4; D may be TRBD1 (5 bases). Looked up from germline, CDR1 is SQVTM and CDR2 is ANQGSEA. The ends were cut back, 0 bases at V and 7 bases at J, with 12 bases in the middle. There are 14 residues in the CDR3. The CDR3 nucleotides are TGCAGCGTTGAAGATCCGGGACCAATTGAAAAACTGTTTTTT. Its protein is CSVEDPGPIEKLFF.